Described below is a single T cell receptor beta chain sequence and its context. Antigen: not known. The data derive from a study of PD-1 blockade in mismatch repair-deficient tumors. Broader study findings: Tumor-resident clones, often undetectable pretreatment in blood, expanded then contracted after pembrolizumab.

All patients were mismatch repair deficient, assessed by either PCR or immunohistochemistry. V was shortened by 3 bases and J by 2 bases, with 18 bases between the two germline ends. Looked up from germline, CDR1 is SGDLS and CDR2 is YYNGEE. The CDR3 spans 17 residues. Profiled with immunoSEQ multiplex PCR; TCRdb holds only in-frame clones, not every one. The profile shows roughly 79,000 clones, 65% to 85% of them singletons. The sample in question was peripheral blood, obtained 44 weeks after starting pembrolizumab. This chain connects TRBV9 to TRBJ1-5, with D possibly TRBD1 on 6 matching bases. The clonotype originates from an adult with mismatch repair-deficient cancer. The DNA of the CDR3 is TGTGCCAGCAGCGGGGACACGCGACCTACTGGCAATCAGCCCCAGCATTTT. Translation: CASSGDTRPTGNQPQHF.